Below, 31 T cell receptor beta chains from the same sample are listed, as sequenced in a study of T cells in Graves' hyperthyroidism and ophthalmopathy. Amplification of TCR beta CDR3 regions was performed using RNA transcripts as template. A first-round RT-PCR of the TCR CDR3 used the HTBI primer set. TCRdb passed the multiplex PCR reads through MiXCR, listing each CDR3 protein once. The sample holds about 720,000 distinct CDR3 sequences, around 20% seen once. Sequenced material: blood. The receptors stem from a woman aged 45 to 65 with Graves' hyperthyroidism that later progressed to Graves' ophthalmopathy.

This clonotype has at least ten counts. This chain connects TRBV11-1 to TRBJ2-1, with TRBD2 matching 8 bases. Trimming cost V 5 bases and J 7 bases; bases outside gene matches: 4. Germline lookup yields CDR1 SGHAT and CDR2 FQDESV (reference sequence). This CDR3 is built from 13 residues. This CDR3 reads CASSIREGNEQFF. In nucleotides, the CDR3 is TGTGCCAGCAGCATTCGGGAGGGGAATGAGCAGTTCTTC.

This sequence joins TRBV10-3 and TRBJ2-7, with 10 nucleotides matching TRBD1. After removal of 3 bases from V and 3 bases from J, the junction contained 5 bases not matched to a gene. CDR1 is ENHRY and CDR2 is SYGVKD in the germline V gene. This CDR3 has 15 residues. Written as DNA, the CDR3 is TGTGCCATCAGTGATGCCGGGACAGGGGACTACGAGCAGTACTTC. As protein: CAISDAGTGDYEQYF.

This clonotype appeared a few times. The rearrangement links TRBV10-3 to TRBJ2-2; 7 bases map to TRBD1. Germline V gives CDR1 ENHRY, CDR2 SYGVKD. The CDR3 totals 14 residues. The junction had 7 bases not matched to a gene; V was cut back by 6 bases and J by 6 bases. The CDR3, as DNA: TGTGCCATCAGGCCAAGACAGGGATCCGGGGAGCTGTTTTTT. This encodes CAIRPRQGSGELFF.

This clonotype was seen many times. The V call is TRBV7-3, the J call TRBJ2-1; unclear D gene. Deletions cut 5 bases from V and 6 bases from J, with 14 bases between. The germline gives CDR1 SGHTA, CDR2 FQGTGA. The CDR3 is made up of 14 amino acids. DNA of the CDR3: TGTGCCAGCAGCCTCCCGGGCCCGGTCAATGAGCAGTTCTTC. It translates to CASSLPGPVNEQFF.

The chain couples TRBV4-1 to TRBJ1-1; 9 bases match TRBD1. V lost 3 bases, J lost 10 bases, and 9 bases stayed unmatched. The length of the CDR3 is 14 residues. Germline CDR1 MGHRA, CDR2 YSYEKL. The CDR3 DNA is TGCGCCAGCAGCCAGGCACAGGGGGCAGTAGGAGCTTTCTTT. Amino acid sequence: CASSQAQGAVGAFF.

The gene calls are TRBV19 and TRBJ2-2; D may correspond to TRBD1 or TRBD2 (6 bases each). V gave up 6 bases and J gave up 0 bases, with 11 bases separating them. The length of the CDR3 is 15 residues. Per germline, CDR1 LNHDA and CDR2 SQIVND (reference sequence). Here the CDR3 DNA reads TGTGCCAGTAGGGAGGGGGGCGCGAACACCGGGGAGCTGTTTTTT. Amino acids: CASREGGANTGELFF.

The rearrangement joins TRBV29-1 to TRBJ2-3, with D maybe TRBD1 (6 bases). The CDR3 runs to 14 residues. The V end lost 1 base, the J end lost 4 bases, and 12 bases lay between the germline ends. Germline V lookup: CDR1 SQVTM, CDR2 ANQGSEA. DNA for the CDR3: TGCAGCGTTGAAGGAGCTGCAGGGGCAGATACGCAGTATTTT. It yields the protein CSVEGAAGADTQYF.

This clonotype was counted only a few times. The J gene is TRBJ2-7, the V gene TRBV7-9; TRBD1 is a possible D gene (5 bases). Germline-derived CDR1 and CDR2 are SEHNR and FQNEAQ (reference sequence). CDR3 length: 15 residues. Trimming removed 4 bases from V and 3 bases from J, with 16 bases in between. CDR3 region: CASSSPWTPNYEQYF. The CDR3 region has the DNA TGTGCCAGCAGCTCACCCTGGACACCGAACTACGAGCAGTACTTC. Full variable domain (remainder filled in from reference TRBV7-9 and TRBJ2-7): DTGVSQNPRHKITKRGQNVTFRCDPISEHNRLYWYRQTLGQGPEFLTYFQNEAQLEKSRLLSDRFSAERPKGSFSTLEIQRTEQGDSAMYLCASSSPWTPNYEQYFGPGTRLTVT.

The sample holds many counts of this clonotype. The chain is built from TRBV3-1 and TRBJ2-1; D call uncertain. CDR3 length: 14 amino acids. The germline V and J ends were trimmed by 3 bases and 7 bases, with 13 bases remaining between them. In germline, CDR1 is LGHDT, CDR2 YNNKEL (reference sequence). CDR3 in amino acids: CASSHQGKWNEQFF. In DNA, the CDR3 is TGTGCCAGCAGCCACCAAGGGAAGTGGAATGAGCAGTTCTTC.

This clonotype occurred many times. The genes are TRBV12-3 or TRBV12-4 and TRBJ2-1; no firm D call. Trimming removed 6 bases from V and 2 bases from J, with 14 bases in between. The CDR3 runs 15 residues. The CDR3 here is CASRPRLATYNEQFF. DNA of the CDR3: TGTGCCAGCAGACCCAGGTTAGCCACCTACAATGAGCAGTTCTTC.

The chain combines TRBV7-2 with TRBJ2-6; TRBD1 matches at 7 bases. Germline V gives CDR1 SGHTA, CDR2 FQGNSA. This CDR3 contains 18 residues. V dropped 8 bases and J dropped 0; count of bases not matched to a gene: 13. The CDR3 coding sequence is TGTGCCAGCTCAAAAGGGGCAGGGGGAAACTCTGGGGCCAACGTCCTGACTTTC. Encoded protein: CASSKGAGGNSGANVLTF. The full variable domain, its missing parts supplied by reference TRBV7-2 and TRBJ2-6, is GAGVSQSPSNKVTEKGKDVELRCDPISGHTALYWYRQSLGQGLEFLIYFQGNSAPDKSGLPSDRFSAERTGGSVSTLTIQRTQQEDSAVYLCASSKGAGGNSGANVLTFGAGSRLTVL.

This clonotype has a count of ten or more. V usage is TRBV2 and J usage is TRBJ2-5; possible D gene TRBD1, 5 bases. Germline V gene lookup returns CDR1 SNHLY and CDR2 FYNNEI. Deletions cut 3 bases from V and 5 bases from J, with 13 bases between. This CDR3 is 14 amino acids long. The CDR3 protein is CASSEEGRDETQYF. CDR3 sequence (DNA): TGTGCCAGCAGTGAGGAAGGCAGGGATGAGACCCAGTACTTC.

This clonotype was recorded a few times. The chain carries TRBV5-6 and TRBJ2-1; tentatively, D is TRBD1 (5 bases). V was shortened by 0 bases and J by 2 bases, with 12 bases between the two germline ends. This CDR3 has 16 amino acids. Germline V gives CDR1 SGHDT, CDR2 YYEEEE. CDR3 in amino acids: CASSLDNRRTYNEQFF. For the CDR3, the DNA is TGTGCCAGCAGCTTGGATAACAGGCGGACCTACAATGAGCAGTTCTTC.

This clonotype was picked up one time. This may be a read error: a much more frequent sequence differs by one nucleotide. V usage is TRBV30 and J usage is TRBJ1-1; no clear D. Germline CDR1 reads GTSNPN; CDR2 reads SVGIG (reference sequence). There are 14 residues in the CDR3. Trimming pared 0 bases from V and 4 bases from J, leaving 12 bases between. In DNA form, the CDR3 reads TGTGCCTGGAGTGTACTTGAAGTTCTCACTGAAGCTTTCTTT. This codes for CAWSVLEVLTEAFF.

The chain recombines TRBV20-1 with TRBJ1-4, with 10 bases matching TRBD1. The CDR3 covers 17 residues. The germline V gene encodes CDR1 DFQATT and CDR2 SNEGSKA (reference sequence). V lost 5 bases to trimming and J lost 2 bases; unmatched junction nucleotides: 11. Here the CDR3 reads CSAPDRGRGWTNEKLFF. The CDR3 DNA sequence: TGCAGTGCTCCCGACAGGGGGCGCGGGTGGACTAATGAAAAACTGTTTTTT.

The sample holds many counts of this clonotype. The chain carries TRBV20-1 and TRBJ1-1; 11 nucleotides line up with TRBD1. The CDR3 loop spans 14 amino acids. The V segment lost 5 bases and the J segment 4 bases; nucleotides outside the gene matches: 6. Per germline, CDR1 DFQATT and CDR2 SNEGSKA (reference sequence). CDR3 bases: TGCAGTGCTTCTTGGACAGGGGGCTTCACTGAAGCTTTCTTT. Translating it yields CSASWTGGFTEAFF.

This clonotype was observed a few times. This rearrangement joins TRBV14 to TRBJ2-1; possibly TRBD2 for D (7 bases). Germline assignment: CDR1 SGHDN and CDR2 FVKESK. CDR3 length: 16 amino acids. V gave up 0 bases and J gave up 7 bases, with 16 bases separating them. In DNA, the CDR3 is TGTGCCAGCAGCCAAGATCGAGGGGGGGCTGGGAATGAGCAGTTCTTC. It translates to CASSQDRGGAGNEQFF.

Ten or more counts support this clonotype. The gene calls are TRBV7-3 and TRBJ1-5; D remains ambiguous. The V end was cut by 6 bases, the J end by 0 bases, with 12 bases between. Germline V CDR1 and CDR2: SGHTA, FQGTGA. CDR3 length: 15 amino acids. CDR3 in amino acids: CASRLGRDSNQPQHF. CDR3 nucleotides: TGTGCCAGCAGATTAGGACGGGATAGCAATCAGCCCCAGCATTTT.

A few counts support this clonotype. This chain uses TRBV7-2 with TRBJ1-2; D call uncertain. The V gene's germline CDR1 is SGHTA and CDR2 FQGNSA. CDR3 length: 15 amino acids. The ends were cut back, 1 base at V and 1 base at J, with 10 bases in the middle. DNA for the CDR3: TGTGCCAGCAGCTTAGTCCCCCGGGGTAACTATGGCTACACCTTC. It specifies CASSLVPRGNYGYTF. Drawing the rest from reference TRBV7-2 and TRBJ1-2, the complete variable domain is GAGVSQSPSNKVTEKGKDVELRCDPISGHTALYWYRQSLGQGLEFLIYFQGNSAPDKSGLPSDRFSAERTGGSVSTLTIQRTQQEDSAVYLCASSLVPRGNYGYTFGSGTRLTVV.

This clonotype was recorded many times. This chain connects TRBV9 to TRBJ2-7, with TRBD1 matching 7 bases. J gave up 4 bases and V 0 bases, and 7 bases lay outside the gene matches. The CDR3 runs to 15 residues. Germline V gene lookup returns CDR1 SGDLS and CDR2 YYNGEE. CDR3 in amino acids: CASSVAWDSSYEQYF. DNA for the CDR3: TGTGCCAGCAGCGTAGCGTGGGACAGCTCTTACGAGCAGTACTTC. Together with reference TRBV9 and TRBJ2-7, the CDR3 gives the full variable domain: DSGVTQTPKHLITATGQRVTLRCSPRSGDLSVYWYQQSLDQGLQFLIQYYNGEERAKGNILERFSAQQFPDLHSELNLSSLELGDSALYFCASSVAWDSSYEQYFGPGTRLTVT.

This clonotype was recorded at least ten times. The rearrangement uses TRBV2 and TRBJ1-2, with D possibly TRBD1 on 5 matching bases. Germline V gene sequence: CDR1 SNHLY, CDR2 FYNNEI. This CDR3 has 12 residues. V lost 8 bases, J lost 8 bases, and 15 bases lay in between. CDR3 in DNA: TGTGCCAGCGGGCCGGAGGGGTTCGGCTACACCTTC. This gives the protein CASGPEGFGYTF.

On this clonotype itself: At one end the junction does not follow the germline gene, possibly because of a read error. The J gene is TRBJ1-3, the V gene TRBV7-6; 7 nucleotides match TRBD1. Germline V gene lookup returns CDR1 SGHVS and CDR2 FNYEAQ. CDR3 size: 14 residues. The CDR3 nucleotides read TGTGCCATTCAGGGGACAGCGACTGGAGACACCATATATTTT. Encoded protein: CAIQGTATGDTIYF.

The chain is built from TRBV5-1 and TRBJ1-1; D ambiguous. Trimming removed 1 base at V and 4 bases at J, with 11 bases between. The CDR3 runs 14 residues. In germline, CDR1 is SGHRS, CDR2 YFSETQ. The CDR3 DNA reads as TGCGCCAGCAGCTTGTTCGTGGGGAGCACTGAAGCTTTCTTT. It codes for CASSLFVGSTEAFF.

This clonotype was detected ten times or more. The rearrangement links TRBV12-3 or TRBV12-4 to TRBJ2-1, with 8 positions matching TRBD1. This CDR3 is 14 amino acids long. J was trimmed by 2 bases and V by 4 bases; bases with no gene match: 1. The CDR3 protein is CASSWTGTYNEQFF. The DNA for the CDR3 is TGTGCCAGCAGTTGGACAGGGACCTACAATGAGCAGTTCTTC.

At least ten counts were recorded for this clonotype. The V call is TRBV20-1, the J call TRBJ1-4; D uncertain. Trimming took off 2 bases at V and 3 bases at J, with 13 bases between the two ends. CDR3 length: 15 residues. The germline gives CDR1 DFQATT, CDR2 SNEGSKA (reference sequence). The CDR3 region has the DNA TGCAGTGCTAGATCTGGGCGACTGTCTAATGAAAAACTGTTTTTT. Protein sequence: CSARSGRLSNEKLFF.

The CDR3 region is CASSQEEWARDSTTDTQYF. CDR3 coding DNA: TGCGCCAGCAGCCAAGAGGAGTGGGCCCGGGACTCTACCACAGATACGCAGTATTTT. The rearrangement joins TRBV4-1 to TRBJ2-3; perhaps TRBD2 as D (6 bases). Germline V gives CDR1 MGHRA, CDR2 YSYEKL. Trimming shortened V by 0 bases and J by 2 bases, and 21 bases separated the two germline ends. The CDR3 consists of 19 residues.

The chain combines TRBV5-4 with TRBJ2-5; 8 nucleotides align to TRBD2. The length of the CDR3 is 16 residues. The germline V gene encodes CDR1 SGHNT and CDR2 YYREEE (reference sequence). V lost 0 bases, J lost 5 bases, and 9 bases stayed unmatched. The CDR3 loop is CASSLAGSGSRETQYF. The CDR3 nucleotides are TGTGCCAGCAGCTTGGCCGGGAGCGGGAGTAGGGAGACCCAGTACTTC.

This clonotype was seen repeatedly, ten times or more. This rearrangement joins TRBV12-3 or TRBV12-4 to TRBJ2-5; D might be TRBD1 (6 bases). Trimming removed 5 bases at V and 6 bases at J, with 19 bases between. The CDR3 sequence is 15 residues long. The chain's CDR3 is CASSPPRTAGKTQYF. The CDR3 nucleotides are TGTGCCAGCAGTCCCCCCCGGACAGCCGGAAAGACCCAGTACTTC.

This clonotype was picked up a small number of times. The CDR3 bases are TGCAGCGTTGTCCTGGTCCGTAACACTGAAGCTTTCTTT. It codes for CSVVLVRNTEAFF. The rearrangement uses TRBV29-1 and TRBJ1-1, with D unresolved. Trimming left V 4 bases short and J 2 bases short, with 11 bases between. CDR1 is SQVTM and CDR2 is ANQGSEA in the germline V gene. This CDR3 comprises 13 residues.

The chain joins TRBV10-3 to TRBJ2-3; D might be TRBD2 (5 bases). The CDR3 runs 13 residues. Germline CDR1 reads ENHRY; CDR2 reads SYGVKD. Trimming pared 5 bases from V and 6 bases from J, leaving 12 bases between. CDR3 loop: CAISPSGGDTQYF. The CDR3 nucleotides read TGTGCCATCAGTCCCTCGGGCGGGGATACGCAGTATTTT.

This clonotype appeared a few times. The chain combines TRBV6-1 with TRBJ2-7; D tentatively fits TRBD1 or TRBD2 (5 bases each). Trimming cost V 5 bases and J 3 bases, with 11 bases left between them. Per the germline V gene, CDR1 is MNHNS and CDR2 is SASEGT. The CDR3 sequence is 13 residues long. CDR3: CASSPGPHYEQYF. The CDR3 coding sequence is TGTGCCAGCAGTCCGGGGCCACACTACGAGCAGTACTTC.